This T cell receptor beta chain was observed in a study of sequential checkpoint blockade in melanoma. In its sample, this clone is medium-sized. Libraries were prepared by immunoSEQ multiplex PCR; TCRdb keeps only in-frame clonotypes and omits some of them. The repertoire holds about 2,500 clones, 15% seen once, with approximately 16% in the top ten. Treatment specified: randomized to nivolumab then ipilimumab (arm A) or the reverse (arm B). The specimen comprised tumor tissue (inferred from file names), sampled from a patient given nivolumab and ipilimumab in sequence. This TCR came from a human donor with melanoma.

CDR3 protein: CASSLGRLRADTQYF. For the CDR3, the DNA is TGTGCCAGCAGCTTAGGTCGTCTACGAGCAGATACGCAGTATTTT. V usage is TRBV11-3 and J usage is TRBJ2-3, with D unresolved. CDR1 and CDR2 from the germline V gene are SGHNT and YENEEA. The CDR3 covers 15 residues. V shed 1 base and J shed 4 bases, with 12 bases lying between them.